The 18 T cell receptor beta chains below come from one sample, sequenced in a study of OX40 agonist ivuxolimab in advanced cancers. Clones were read by immunoSEQ multiplex PCR, and TCRdb kept only the in-frame ones, dropping some. Counted here are tens of thousands of clones, roughly 84% occurring once; the ten biggest clones make up around 0.78%. The starting material was CD4+ or CD8+ T cells sorted from blood, obtained in a trial of the OX40 agonist ivuxolimab. All receptors come from an adult with an advanced solid tumor such as melanoma, head and neck, liver or kidney cancer.

The chain combines TRBV27 with TRBJ1-2; 7 nucleotides align to TRBD1. Germline CDR1 and CDR2: MNHEY and SMNVEV (reference sequence). V shed 3 bases, J shed 9 bases, and the junction held 10 bases outside the gene matches. The CDR3 consists of 14 residues. CDR3 protein: CASSFSGAGGSYTF. Here the CDR3 DNA reads TGTGCCAGCAGTTTTTCCGGGGCAGGGGGTAGCTACACCTTC.

The rearrangement uses TRBV30 and TRBJ1-4; D perhaps matches TRBD1 (6 bases). Trimming left V 0 bases short and J 8 bases short, with 13 bases between. Looked up from germline, CDR1 is GTSNPN and CDR2 is SVGIG (reference sequence). The CDR3 is made up of 14 amino acids. The CDR3 sequence is CAWSVGGDGEKLFF. CDR3 DNA sequence: TGTGCCTGGAGTGTAGGGGGGGATGGAGAAAAACTGTTTTTT.

This chain connects TRBV30 to TRBJ2-7; D remains unclear. CDR3 length equals 15 residues. CDR1 is GTSNPN and CDR2 is SVGIG in the germline V gene (reference sequence). Trimming pared 1 base from V and 1 base from J, leaving 14 bases between. The CDR3 bases are TGTGCCTGGAGTGCAATAGGTTACGTTTCCTACGAGCAGTACTTC. It encodes CAWSAIGYVSYEQYF.

This chain joins TRBV4-2 and TRBJ2-2; D is unresolved. The CDR3 runs 14 residues. Trimming removed 0 bases at V and 2 bases at J, with 4 bases between. From germline, CDR1 is LGHNA and CDR2 YNFKEQ. CDR3 sequence reads: CASSQEVNTGELFF. The CDR3 DNA follows: TGTGCCAGCAGCCAAGAGGTCAACACCGGGGAGCTGTTTTTT.

The rearrangement links TRBV5-6 to TRBJ1-1; TRBD1 matches 8 bases. This CDR3 contains 14 residues. Germline V gene sequence: CDR1 SGHDT, CDR2 YYEEEE. Unmatched junction bases numbered 5, after V lost 3 bases and J lost 4 bases. CDR3: CASSSTGEGTEAFF. CDR3 coding DNA: TGTGCCAGCAGCTCGACAGGGGAGGGCACTGAAGCTTTCTTT. Full variable domain (remainder filled in from reference TRBV5-6 and TRBJ1-1): DAGVTQSPTHLIKTRGQQVTLRCSPKSGHDTVSWYQQALGQGPQFIFQYYEEEERQRGNFPDRFSGHQFPNYSSELNVNALLLGDSALYLCASSSTGEGTEAFFGQGTRLTVV.

The chain joins TRBV6-1 to TRBJ1-3, with D unclear. V lost 1 base and J lost 0, with 13 bases in between. Germline CDR1 is MNHNS and CDR2 is SASEGT. This CDR3 spans 17 amino acids. The CDR3 DNA is TGTGCCAGCAGTGAAGGTCTTTATGGGGACTCTGGAAACACCATATATTTT. Residues: CASSEGLYGDSGNTIYF.

This clone came up a few times. CDR3 in DNA: TGTGCCAGCAGAGGACAGGGAGACACCGGGGAGCTGTTTTTT. Translation: CASRGQGDTGELFF. The chain couples TRBV6-8 to TRBJ2-2; 8 nucleotides agree with TRBD1. This CDR3 spans 14 amino acids. Germline V gene sequence: CDR1 MNHGY, CDR2 SAAAGT. V lost 6 bases to trimming and J lost 3 bases; unmatched junction nucleotides: 3.

The V gene is TRBV7-9, the J gene TRBJ2-1; unclear D gene. Trimming left V 0 bases short and J 6 bases short, with 15 bases between. CDR1 is SEHNR, CDR2 FQNEAQ, per germline (reference sequence). The CDR3 extends over 16 amino acids. CDR3 residues: CASSLAAAPWVNEQFF. The CDR3, as DNA: TGTGCCAGCAGCTTAGCGGCGGCTCCATGGGTCAATGAGCAGTTCTTC.

This chain uses TRBV5-6 with TRBJ1-1; D may be TRBD1 (6 bases). This CDR3 is built from 12 residues. Trimming left V 0 bases short and J 12 bases short, with 12 bases between. Germline lookup yields CDR1 SGHDT and CDR2 YYEEEE. The CDR3 nucleotides read TGTGCCAGCAGCTTGGTCAGGGGTCAAACTTTCTTT. The encoded protein is CASSLVRGQTFF.

The chain employs TRBV28 and TRBJ1-5, with 8 bases that match TRBD1. The CDR3 is made up of 14 amino acids. CDR1 and CDR2 (germline): MDHEN, SYDVKM. The V gene end was trimmed by 5 bases and the J gene end by 6 bases; junction bases not matched to a gene: 6. The DNA of the CDR3 is TGTGCCAGCAGTCCGAACAGGGGGTTTCAGCCCCAGCATTTT. The encoded protein is CASSPNRGFQPQHF. The full variable domain, in which reference TRBV28 and TRBJ1-5 provide the parts outside the CDR3, is DVKVTQSSRYLVKRTGEKVFLECVQDMDHENMFWYRQDPGLGLRLIYFSYDVKMKEKGDIPEGYSVSREKKERFSLILESASTNQTSMYLCASSPNRGFQPQHFGDGTRLSIL.

This clone has only a few counts. This chain links TRBV27 with TRBJ2-7, with D perhaps TRBD1 or TRBD2 (5 bases each). This CDR3 contains 17 residues. CDR1 is MNHEY and CDR2 is SMNVEV in the germline V gene (reference sequence). The ends were cut back, 5 bases at V and 9 bases at J, with 29 bases in the middle. CDR3 amino acids: CASSGTRWGSGRSWQYF. In DNA, the CDR3 is TGTGCCAGCAGTGGGACCCGGTGGGGAAGCGGTAGGTCTTGGCAGTACTTC.

This clone was picked up a small number of times. The rearrangement uses TRBV2 and TRBJ2-5; TRBD2 is a possible D gene (6 bases). Germline V gene data show CDR1 as SNHLY and CDR2 as FYNNEI. The V gene lost 5 bases and the J gene lost 5 bases, with 21 bases spanning the gap. There are 16 residues in the CDR3. DNA of the CDR3: TGTGCCAGCAGTTTCCGGGACTCAGGCACGGCGGAGACCCAGTACTTC. Residues: CASSFRDSGTAETQYF.

The V and J genes are TRBV7-3 and TRBJ1-1; D remains unclear. This CDR3 has 14 amino acids. CDR1 and CDR2 (germline): SGHTA, FQGTGA. V lost 3 bases and J lost 3, with 11 bases in between. DNA for the CDR3: TGTGCCAGCAGCTTGGGAGTGGGAGACACTGAAGCTTTCTTT. Its translation: CASSLGVGDTEAFF.

The chain carries TRBV7-2 and TRBJ2-1, with 9 bases aligning to TRBD1. Germline CDR1 reads SGHTA; CDR2 reads FQGNSA. The CDR3 is 15 residues long. Trimming at V came to 5 bases and at J to 4 bases, leaving 6 bases not matched to a gene. The CDR3 DNA sequence: TGTGCCAGCAGCCCAACACAGGGGGCTTACAATGAGCAGTTCTTC. Its protein product is CASSPTQGAYNEQFF.

This chain links TRBV19 with TRBJ2-2; D is unclear. Germline V gene lookup returns CDR1 LNHDA and CDR2 SQIVND (reference sequence). The CDR3 covers 18 residues. V gave up 4 bases and J gave up 6 bases, with 24 bases separating them. CDR3 residues: CASSNLLGLMRTPGELFF. For the CDR3, the DNA is TGTGCCAGTAGTAACCTGTTAGGATTGATGAGAACACCCGGGGAGCTGTTTTTT.

This rearrangement joins TRBV7-2 to TRBJ1-6; 11 nucleotides align to TRBD1. Germline CDR1 and CDR2: SGHTA and FQGNSA. V dropped 0 bases and J dropped 6; count of bases not matched to a gene: 1. The CDR3 runs 16 residues. CDR3 DNA sequence: TGTGCCAGCAGCTTAGCGGGACAGGGGGGTAATTCACCCCTCCACTTT. This gives the protein CASSLAGQGGNSPLHF. The full variable domain, its missing parts supplied by reference TRBV7-2 and TRBJ1-6, is GAGVSQSPSNKVTEKGKDVELRCDPISGHTALYWYRQSLGQGLEFLIYFQGNSAPDKSGLPSDRFSAERTGGSVSTLTIQRTQQEDSAVYLCASSLAGQGGNSPLHFGNGTRLTVT.

The chain employs TRBV7-3 and TRBJ2-2; D remains unclear. The CDR3 covers 14 residues. Trimming left V 5 bases short and J 9 bases short, with 16 bases between. The germline CDR1 and CDR2 sequences are SGHTA and FQGTGA. The CDR3 DNA sequence: TGTGCCAGCAGCCGGATGGCTAGTTCCCGGGAGCTGTTTTTT. Its protein is CASSRMASSRELFF. Filled out from reference TRBV7-3 and TRBJ2-2, the complete variable domain reads GAGVSQTPSNKVTEKGKYVELRCDPISGHTALYWYRQSLGQGPEFLIYFQGTGAADDSGLPNDRFFAVRPEGSVSTLKIQRTERGDSAVYLCASSRMASSRELFFGEGSRLTVL.

The gene calls are TRBV5-1 and TRBJ2-1; tentatively, D is TRBD2 (5 bases). The CDR3 runs to 15 residues. Trimming stripped 4 bases from V and 1 base from J, with 12 bases between. Germline V gene data show CDR1 as SGHRS and CDR2 as YFSETQ. CDR3 residues: CASSLATGSYNEQFF. Here the CDR3 DNA reads TGCGCCAGCAGCCTGGCGACGGGGTCCTACAATGAGCAGTTCTTC.